This T cell receptor (beta chain) stems from a study of T cell repertoires in cytomegalovirus infection. Study-wide background: Indications of both CMV infection and matching HLA type were provided by public TCR beta signatures.

Germline trimming cut 8 bases from V and 5 bases from J; bases unmatched to any gene: 13. CDR3 length: 15 residues. CDR1 is SGHTA and CDR2 is FQGNSA in the germline V gene. TCRdb used MiXCR to reprocess the reads, holding one entry per CDR3 protein. The table has roughly 230,000 distinct CDR3 sequences, 15% to 20% seen once. This clonotype was observed many times. Its specificity is not known. Study-wide results and caveats: There were carriers of CMV plus the relevant HLA, and cumulative public TCR beta family frequency identified them. HLA-C-restricted CMV clonotypes gave the most frequent clonotype in two of eight donors.

The source material was CD8+ T cells from PBMCs. This receptor was obtained from a human donor in good health (CMV status not recorded). Some clones in this sample may be carry-over from other donors' samples. This rearrangement joins TRBV7-2 to TRBJ2-5; 8 bases fit TRBD2. Written as DNA, the CDR3 is TGTGCCAGCGGCACCCTCGGGGGGGGTGGGGAGACCCAGTACTTC. Its translation is CASGTLGGGGETQYF.